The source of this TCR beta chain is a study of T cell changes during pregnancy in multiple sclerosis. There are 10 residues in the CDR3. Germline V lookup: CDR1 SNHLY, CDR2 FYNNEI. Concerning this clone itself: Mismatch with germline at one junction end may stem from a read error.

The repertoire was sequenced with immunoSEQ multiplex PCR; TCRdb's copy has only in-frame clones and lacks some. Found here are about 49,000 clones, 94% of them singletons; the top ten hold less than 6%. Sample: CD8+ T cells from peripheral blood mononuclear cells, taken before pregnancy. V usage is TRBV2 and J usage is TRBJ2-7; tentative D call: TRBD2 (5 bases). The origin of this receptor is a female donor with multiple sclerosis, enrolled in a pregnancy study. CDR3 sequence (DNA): TGTGCCAGCAGGGGCAGGACCGCGGGCTTC. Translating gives CASRGRTAGF.